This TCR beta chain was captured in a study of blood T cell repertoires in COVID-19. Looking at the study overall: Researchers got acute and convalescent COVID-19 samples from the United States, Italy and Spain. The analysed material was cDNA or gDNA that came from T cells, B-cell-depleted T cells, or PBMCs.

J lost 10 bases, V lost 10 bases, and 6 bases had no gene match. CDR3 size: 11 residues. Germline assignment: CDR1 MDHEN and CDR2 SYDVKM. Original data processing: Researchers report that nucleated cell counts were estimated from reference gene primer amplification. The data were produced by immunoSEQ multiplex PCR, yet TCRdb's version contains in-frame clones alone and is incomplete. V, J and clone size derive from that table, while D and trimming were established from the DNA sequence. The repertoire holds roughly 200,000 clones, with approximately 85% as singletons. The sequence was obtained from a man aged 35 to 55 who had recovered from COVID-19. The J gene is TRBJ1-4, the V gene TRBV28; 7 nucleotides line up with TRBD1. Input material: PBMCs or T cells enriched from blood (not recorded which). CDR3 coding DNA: TGTGCCATCCTAGACAGGGCAAAACTGTTTTTT. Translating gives CAILDRAKLFF.